Presented here are 9 T cell receptor beta chains from one specimen sequenced in a study of T cell repertoires in cytomegalovirus infection. Each CDR3 protein gets one entry after TCRdb re-called the reads with MiXCR. The sample yields roughly 500,000 distinct CDR3 sequences, about 11% seen once. The sequenced sample was PBMCs. The receptors come from a human donor in good health (CMV status not recorded). Some clones in this sample may be carry-over from other donors' samples.

This clonotype showed up just a few times. The V and J genes are TRBV9 and TRBJ2-5; 7 bases fit TRBD2. Germline loops: CDR1 SGDLS, CDR2 YYNGEE. J gave up 2 bases and V 0 bases, and 7 bases lay outside the gene matches. The length of the CDR3 is 16 residues. CDR3 region: CASSVEGEGLQETQYF. DNA for the CDR3: TGTGCCAGCAGCGTAGAAGGGGAGGGCTTACAAGAGACCCAGTACTTC.

The V and J genes are TRBV6-5 and TRBJ1-2, with D possibly TRBD1 on 5 matching bases. V was clipped by 2 bases and J by 2 bases, with 9 bases between them. This CDR3 is built from 14 residues. Germline CDR1 and CDR2: MNHEY and SVGAGI. This CDR3 is CASSYDGTNYGYTF. CDR3 bases: TGTGCCAGCAGTTACGACGGGACGAACTATGGCTACACCTTC.

With respect to this clonotype: With a much larger clone just one base away, this may be a read error. The chain carries TRBV10-3 and TRBJ2-1; 7 nucleotides align to TRBD2. V lost 3 bases, J lost 8 bases, and 10 bases stayed unmatched. The germline CDR1 and CDR2 sequences are ENHRY and SYGVKD. CDR3 length equals 15 residues. The CDR3 spells CAISDPRELADEQFF. The CDR3 DNA reads TGTGCCATCAGTGACCCGCGGGAGCTGGCCGATGAGCAGTTCTTC.

This clonotype was detected a few times. The V call is TRBV14, the J call TRBJ2-2, with a tentative D call TRBD2 (5 bases). The CDR3 totals 18 residues. Looked up from germline, CDR1 is SGHDN and CDR2 is FVKESK. Trimming removed 0 bases at V and 0 bases at J, with 14 bases between. The CDR3 DNA sequence: TGTGCCAGCAGCCAAGAACTTTTGAGCGGACCGAACACCGGGGAGCTGTTTTTT. This sequence encodes CASSQELLSGPNTGELFF.

There are many counts of this clonotype. The V and J genes are TRBV19 and TRBJ2-1, with 11 bases aligning to TRBD1. Germline CDR1 reads LNHDA; CDR2 reads SQIVND (reference sequence). J lost 4 bases, V lost 1 base, and 3 bases had no gene match. The CDR3 runs to 16 residues. CDR3 DNA sequence: TGTGCCAGTAGTATAGGCGGGACAGGGGGGTACAATGAGCAGTTCTTC. Amino acid sequence: CASSIGGTGGYNEQFF.

This clonotype was observed many times. The chain couples TRBV10-1 to TRBJ1-1; D not resolved. There are 15 residues in the CDR3. Germline assignment: CDR1 WNHNN and CDR2 SYGVQD (reference sequence). The V and J ends lost 0 bases and 3 bases respectively, with 11 bases between them. CDR3 bases: TGCGCCAGCAGTGAGTCCCTGTCGAGGGACACTGAAGCTTTCTTT. Protein: CASSESLSRDTEAFF.

The chain joins TRBV28 to TRBJ1-2, with a tentative D call TRBD1 (6 bases). Trimming pared 7 bases from V and 8 bases from J, leaving 14 bases between. This CDR3 is built from 12 residues. CDR1 is MDHEN and CDR2 is SYDVKM in the germline V gene. The CDR3 bases are TGTGCCAGCAAACAGGGACGGGAAGGCTACACCTTC. Residues: CASKQGREGYTF.

In this sample, this clonotype turned up many times. The CDR3 region is CASRQTGNYNEQFF. The CDR3 nucleotides are TGTGCCAGCAGACAGACAGGGAATTACAATGAGCAGTTCTTC. The chain employs TRBV7-9 and TRBJ2-1, with 7 bases identical to TRBD1. V was clipped by 6 bases and J by 4 bases; unmatched bases: 6. This CDR3 has 14 residues. Per germline, CDR1 SEHNR and CDR2 FQNEAQ (reference sequence).

The gene calls are TRBV30 and TRBJ1-5; 8 bases match TRBD1. The junction had 4 bases not matched to a gene; V was cut back by 6 bases and J by 3 bases. Germline CDR1 reads GTSNPN; CDR2 reads SVGIG (reference sequence). This CDR3 is 13 amino acids long. The CDR3 region has the DNA TGTGCCTGCCGACAGGGGTACAATCAGCCCCAGCATTTT. The encoded protein is CACRQGYNQPQHF.